A selection of T cell receptor beta chains follows, all from one sample in a study of cytomegalovirus exposure and HLA in healthy donors. Sequencing used immunoSEQ multiplex PCR; TCRdb keeps in-frame clones, though not all of them. The table includes about 56,000 clones, around nine tenths detected once. The sequencing input was PBMCs. The receptors stem from a man between 18 and 29 years old in good health and CMV-seronegative. Both conserved end residues are part of each CDR3.

V gene,CDR3 protein
TRBV4-2,CASSQAQAPYEQYF
TRBV27,CASSSASGRDYEQYF
TRBV11-2,CASSPRQSRTDTQYF
TRBV2,CASSPQTGTNVLTF
TRBV6-4,CASSDGGGTDTQYF
TRBV7-6,CASESSRHSNQPQHF
TRBV9,CASSPRTSGGSTDTQYF
TRBV7-2,CASSSPGTIREQYF
TRBV11-2,CASSPGLAGEAAGELFF
TRBV27,CASSPKPRTGKSVQYF
TRBV5-4,CASSTLAGGNEQYF
TRBV6-5,CASTTSGNTIYF
TRBV9,CASSAGAGYTDTQYF
TRBV2,CASRAQWPQHF
TRBV7-9,CASSKAGQRFYEQYF
TRBV5-6,CASRLSPGQTPYGYTF
TRBV27,CASSLRGSGSYEQYF
TRBV5-4,CASRSGALAGGAGELFF